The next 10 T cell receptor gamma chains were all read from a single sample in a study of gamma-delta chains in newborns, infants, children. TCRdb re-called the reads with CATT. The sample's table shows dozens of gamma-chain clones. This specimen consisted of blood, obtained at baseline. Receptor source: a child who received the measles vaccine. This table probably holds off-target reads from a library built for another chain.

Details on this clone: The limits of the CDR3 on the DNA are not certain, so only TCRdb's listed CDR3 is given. This CDR3 reads CACDSTGGYFAWDTRQMFFGTGIKLF. Called V gene: TRGV9; the J gene was not called. The length of the CDR3 is 26 amino acids, counting both ends. Germline CDR1 GITISATS, CDR2 ISYDGTV (reference sequence).

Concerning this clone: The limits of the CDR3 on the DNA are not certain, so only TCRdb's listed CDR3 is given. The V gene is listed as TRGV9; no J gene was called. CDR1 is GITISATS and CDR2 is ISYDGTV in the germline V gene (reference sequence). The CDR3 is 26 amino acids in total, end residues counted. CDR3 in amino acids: CACDTVLGDSSWDTRQMFFGTGIKLF.

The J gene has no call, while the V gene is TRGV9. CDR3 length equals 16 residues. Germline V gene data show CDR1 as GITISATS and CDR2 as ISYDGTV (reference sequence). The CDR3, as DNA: TGTGCCTGTGACTCCGTGGGGGATACGCGGGGAGCACAACTCTTCTTT. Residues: CACDSVGDTRGAQLFF.

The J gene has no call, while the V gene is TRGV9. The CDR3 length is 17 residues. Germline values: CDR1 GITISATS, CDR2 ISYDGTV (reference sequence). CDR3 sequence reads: CACDTLWGDTLTAQLFF. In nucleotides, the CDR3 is TGTGCCTGTGACACCCTCTGGGGGGATACTTTGACAGCACAACTCTTCTTT.

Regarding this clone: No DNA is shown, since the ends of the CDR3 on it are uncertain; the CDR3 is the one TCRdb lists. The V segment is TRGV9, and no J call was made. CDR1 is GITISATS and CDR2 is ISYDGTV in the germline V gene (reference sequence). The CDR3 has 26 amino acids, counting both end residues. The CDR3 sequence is CACDTAGGFSSWDTRQMFFGTGIKLF.

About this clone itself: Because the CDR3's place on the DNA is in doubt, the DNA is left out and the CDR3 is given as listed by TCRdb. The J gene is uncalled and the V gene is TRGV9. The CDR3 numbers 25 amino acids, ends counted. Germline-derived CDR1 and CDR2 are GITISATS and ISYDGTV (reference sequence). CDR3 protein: CACDAVLASSWDTRQMFFGTGIKLF.

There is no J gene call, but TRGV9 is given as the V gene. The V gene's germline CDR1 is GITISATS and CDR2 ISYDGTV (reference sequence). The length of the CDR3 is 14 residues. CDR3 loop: CACDTLGDTAQLFF. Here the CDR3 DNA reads TGTGCCTGTGACACCCTGGGGGATACAGCACAACTCTTCTTT.

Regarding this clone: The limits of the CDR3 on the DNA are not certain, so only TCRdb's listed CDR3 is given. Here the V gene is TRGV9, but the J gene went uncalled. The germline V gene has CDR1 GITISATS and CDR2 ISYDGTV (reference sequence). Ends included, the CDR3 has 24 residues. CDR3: CACEYWGSSWDTRQMFFGTGIKLF.

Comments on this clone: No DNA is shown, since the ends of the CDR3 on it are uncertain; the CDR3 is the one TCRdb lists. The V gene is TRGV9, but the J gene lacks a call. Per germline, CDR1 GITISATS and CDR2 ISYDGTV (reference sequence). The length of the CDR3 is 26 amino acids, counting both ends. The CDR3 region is CACDTGWGSSSWDTRQMFFGTGIKLF.

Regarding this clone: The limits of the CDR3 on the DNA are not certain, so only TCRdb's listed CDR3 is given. CDR3 protein: CACDTVTWGIISSGDTRQMFFGTGIKLF. The V gene is TRGV9, but the J gene lacks a call. CDR1 is GITISATS and CDR2 is ISYDGTV in the germline V gene (reference sequence). The CDR3 is 28 residues long, ends included.